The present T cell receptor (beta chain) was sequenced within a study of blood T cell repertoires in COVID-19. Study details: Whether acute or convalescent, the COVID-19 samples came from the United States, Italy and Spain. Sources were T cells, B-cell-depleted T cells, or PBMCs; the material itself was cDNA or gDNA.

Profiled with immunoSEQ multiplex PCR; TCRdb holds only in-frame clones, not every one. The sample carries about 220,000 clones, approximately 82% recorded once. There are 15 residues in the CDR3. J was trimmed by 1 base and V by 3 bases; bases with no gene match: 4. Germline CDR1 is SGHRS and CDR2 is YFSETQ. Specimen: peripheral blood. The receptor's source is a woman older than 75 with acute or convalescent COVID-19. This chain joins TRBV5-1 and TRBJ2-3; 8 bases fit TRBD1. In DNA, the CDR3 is TGCGCCAGCAGCTCGCCGGACAGGGGCACAGATACGCAGTATTTT. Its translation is CASSSPDRGTDTQYF.